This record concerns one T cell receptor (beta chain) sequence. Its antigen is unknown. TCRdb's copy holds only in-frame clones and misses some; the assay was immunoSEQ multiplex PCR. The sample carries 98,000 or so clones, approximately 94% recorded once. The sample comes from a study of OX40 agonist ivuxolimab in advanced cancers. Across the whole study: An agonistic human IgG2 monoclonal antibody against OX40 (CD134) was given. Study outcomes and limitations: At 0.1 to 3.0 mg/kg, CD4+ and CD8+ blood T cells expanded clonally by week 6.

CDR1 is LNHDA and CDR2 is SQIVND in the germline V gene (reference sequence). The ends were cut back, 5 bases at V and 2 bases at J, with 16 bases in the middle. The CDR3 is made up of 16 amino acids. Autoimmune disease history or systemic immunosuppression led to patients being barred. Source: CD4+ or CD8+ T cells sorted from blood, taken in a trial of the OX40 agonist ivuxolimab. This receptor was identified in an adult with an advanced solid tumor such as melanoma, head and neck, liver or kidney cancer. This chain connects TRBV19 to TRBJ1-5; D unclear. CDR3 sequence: CASSLGRNGGNQPQHF. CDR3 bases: TGTGCCAGTAGTCTGGGGAGGAATGGGGGCAATCAGCCCCAGCATTTT.